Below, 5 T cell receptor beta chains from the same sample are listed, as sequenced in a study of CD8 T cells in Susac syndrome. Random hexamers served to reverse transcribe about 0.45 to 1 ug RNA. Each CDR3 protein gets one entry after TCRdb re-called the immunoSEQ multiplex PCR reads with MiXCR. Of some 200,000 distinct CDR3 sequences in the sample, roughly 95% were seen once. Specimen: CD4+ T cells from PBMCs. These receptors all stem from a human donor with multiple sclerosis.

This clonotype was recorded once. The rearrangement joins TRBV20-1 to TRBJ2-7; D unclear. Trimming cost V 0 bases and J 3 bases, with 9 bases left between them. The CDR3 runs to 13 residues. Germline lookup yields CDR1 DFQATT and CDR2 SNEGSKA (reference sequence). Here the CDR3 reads CSAREVESYEQYF. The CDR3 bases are TGCAGTGCTAGAGAAGTGGAGAGCTACGAGCAGTACTTC.

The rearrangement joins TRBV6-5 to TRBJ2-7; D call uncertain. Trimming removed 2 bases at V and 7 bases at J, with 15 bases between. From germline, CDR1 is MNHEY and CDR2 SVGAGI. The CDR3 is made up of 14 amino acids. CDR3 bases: TGTGCCAGCAGTTACGGGTGGTCGCGTCAAGAGCAGTACTTC. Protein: CASSYGWSRQEQYF.

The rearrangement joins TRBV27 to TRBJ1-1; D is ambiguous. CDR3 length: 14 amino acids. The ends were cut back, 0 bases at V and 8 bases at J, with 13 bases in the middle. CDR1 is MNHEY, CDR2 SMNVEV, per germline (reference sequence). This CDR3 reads CASSLSSVEEEAFF. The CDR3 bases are TGTGCCAGCAGTTTATCATCGGTCGAAGAAGAAGCTTTCTTT.

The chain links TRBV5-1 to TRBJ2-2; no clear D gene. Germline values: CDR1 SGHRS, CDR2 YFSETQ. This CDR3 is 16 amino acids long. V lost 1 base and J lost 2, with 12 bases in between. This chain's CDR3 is CASSLFPGSNTGELFF. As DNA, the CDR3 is TGCGCCAGCAGCTTGTTCCCGGGTAGTAACACCGGGGAGCTGTTTTTT.

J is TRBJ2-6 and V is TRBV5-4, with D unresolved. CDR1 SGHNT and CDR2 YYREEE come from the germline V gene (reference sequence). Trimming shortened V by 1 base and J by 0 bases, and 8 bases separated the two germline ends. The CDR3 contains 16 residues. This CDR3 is CASSLPGASGANVLTF. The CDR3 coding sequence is TGTGCCAGCAGCTTGCCAGGTGCCTCTGGGGCCAACGTCCTGACTTTC. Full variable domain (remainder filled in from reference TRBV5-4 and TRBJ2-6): ETGVTQSPTHLIKTRGQQVTLRCSSQSGHNTVSWYQQALGQGPQFIFQYYREEENGRGNFPPRFSGLQFPNYSSELNVNALELDDSALYLCASSLPGASGANVLTFGAGSRLTVL.